A selection of T cell receptor beta chains follows, all from one sample in a study of cytomegalovirus exposure and HLA in healthy donors. TCRdb keeps only in-frame clones here, not all; method: immunoSEQ multiplex PCR. Its listing shows under 150,000 clones. The sample consisted of PBMCs. The receptor set was obtained from a woman aged 40 to 50 in good health and CMV-seronegative. CDR3s include the opening cysteine and the closing phenylalanine or tryptophan. The order of the fields is J gene, V gene, D gene, CDR3 DNA, CDR3 protein. The D gene is left open where the match is weak.

J: TRBJ1-5; V: TRBV2; D: NA; DNA: TGTGCCAGCAAAGGGGGCAATCAGCCCCAGCATTTT; CDR3: CASKGGNQPQHF
J: TRBJ2-5; V: TRBV7-9; D: NA; DNA: TGTGCCAGCAGCAACCACAGGGTGCGTCAAGAGACCCAGTACTTC; CDR3: CASSNHRVRQETQYF
J: TRBJ1-2; V: TRBV4-1; D: NA; DNA: TGCGCCAGCAGCCTCCCTATGAGGGGGGGCTACACCTTC; CDR3: CASSLPMRGGYTF
J: TRBJ1-5; V: TRBV21-1; D: NA; DNA: TGTGCCAGCAGCACGAATGGCAGCAATCAGCCCCAGCATTTT; CDR3: CASSTNGSNQPQHF
J: TRBJ2-7; V: TRBV6-5; D: TRBD1; DNA: TGTGCCAGCAGTCGGACAGGGCTGACCTACGAGCAGTACTTC; CDR3: CASSRTGLTYEQYF
J: TRBJ1-2; V: TRBV10-3; D: NA; DNA: TGTGCCATTTTTGGCTCCGGACAATATGGCTACACCTTC; CDR3: CAIFGSGQYGYTF
J: TRBJ1-6; V: TRBV18; D: NA; DNA: TGTGCCAGCTCACCAGGGCGTTCCAATTCACCCCTCCACTTT; CDR3: CASSPGRSNSPLHF
J: TRBJ2-5; V: TRBV6-1; D: NA; DNA: TGTGCCAGCAGTACTACAGGAGTACAAGAGACCCAGTACTTC; CDR3: CASSTTGVQETQYF
J: TRBJ1-1; V: TRBV10-3; D: NA; DNA: TGTGCCATCAGGGAGACAGCGAACACTGAAGCTTTCTTT; CDR3: CAIRETANTEAFF
J: TRBJ2-3; V: TRBV2; D: NA; DNA: TGTGCCACCGGAGGTCCGGGAAGGAGGACAGATACGCAGTATTTT; CDR3: CATGGPGRRTDTQYF
J: TRBJ2-3; V: TRBV28; D: NA; DNA: TGTGCCAGCAGTATTCCCGCGGGGCGAGGAGATACGCAGTATTTT; CDR3: CASSIPAGRGDTQYF
J: TRBJ2-5; V: TRBV5-1; D: NA; DNA: TGCGCCAGCAGCTTGGCCGTCACACAACAAGAGACCCAGTACTTC; CDR3: CASSLAVTQQETQYF
J: TRBJ1-2; V: TRBV7-2; D: TRBD1; DNA: TGTGCCAGCAGGCCGGACAGGGGATTTTCTGGCTACACCTTC; CDR3: CASRPDRGFSGYTF
J: TRBJ1-1; V: TRBV5-1; D: TRBD1; DNA: TGCGCCAGCTGTACCTGGCCGGGACAGCAGAACACTGAAGCTTTCTTT; CDR3: CASCTWPGQQNTEAFF
J: TRBJ1-1; V: TRBV10-2; D: TRBD1; DNA: TGCGCCAGCAGGAGGGACAGGAGGAACACTGAAGCTTTCTTT; CDR3: CASRRDRRNTEAFF
J: TRBJ1-2; V: TRBV6-5; D: NA; DNA: TGTGCCAGCAGTTTATACGGAGGACCTTATGGCTACACCTTC; CDR3: CASSLYGGPYGYTF
J: TRBJ1-2; V: TRBV28; D: NA; DNA: TGTGCCAGCAGTTTATTAGGGGCCGAAGCTAATAACTATGGCTACACCTTC; CDR3: CASSLLGAEANNYGYTF
J: TRBJ1-5; V: TRBV5-1; D: NA; DNA: TGCGCCAGCAGTGAGGCTAGCAATCAGCCCCAGCATTTT; CDR3: CASSEASNQPQHF
J: TRBJ2-1; V: TRBV7-2; D: TRBD2; DNA: TGTGCCAGCAGCTCACTTGGCGGGGGGGCGGATGAGCAGTTCTTC; CDR3: CASSSLGGGADEQFF
J: TRBJ1-1; V: TRBV11-3; D: NA; DNA: TGTGCCAGCAGCCTACAGGGGAACACTGAAGCTTTCTTT; CDR3: CASSLQGNTEAFF
J: TRBJ2-3; V: TRBV11-2; D: TRBD2; DNA: TGTGCCAGCAGCTCGTTAGCGGGGGAGATCACAGATACGCAGTATTTT; CDR3: CASSSLAGEITDTQYF
J: TRBJ1-5; V: TRBV19; D: NA; DNA: TGTGCCAGTAGGACCGGGTCCGCCGGAATGACCCAGCATTTT; CDR3: CASRTGSAGMTQHF
J: TRBJ2-7; V: TRBV2; D: TRBD1; DNA: TGTGCCAGCAGCCCCGGGACAGATAACGAGCAGTACTTC; CDR3: CASSPGTDNEQYF
J: TRBJ1-2; V: TRBV27; D: TRBD1; DNA: TGTGCCAGCAGTTCTCATCAGGGGGTATACTATGGCTACACCTTC; CDR3: CASSSHQGVYYGYTF
J: TRBJ1-2; V: TRBV21-1; D: NA; DNA: TGTGCCAGCAGCAAAGGAACAGCTAACTATGGCTACACCTTC; CDR3: CASSKGTANYGYTF
J: TRBJ2-6; V: TRBV7-7; D: NA; DNA: TGTGCTAGCAGCCCAGGTCAGCCTGGGGCCAACGTCCTGACTTTC; CDR3: CASSPGQPGANVLTF
J: TRBJ1-3; V: TRBV6-1; D: NA; DNA: TGTGCCAGCAGTGAATCTACCTCTGGAAACACCATATATTTT; CDR3: CASSESTSGNTIYF
J: TRBJ2-3; V: TRBV28; D: TRBD1; DNA: TGTGCCAGCATTGTTCCCGGGACAGGGCAAGATACGCAGTATTTT; CDR3: CASIVPGTGQDTQYF
J: TRBJ2-1; V: TRBV7-3; D: TRBD2; DNA: TGTGCCAGCAGGCGGGGGAGCTCCTACAATGAGCAGTTCTTC; CDR3: CASRRGSSYNEQFF
J: TRBJ1-4; V: TRBV27; D: NA; DNA: TGTGCCAGCAGTGCCACGGGTTGGGCTAATGAAAAACTGTTTTTT; CDR3: CASSATGWANEKLFF
J: TRBJ2-3; V: TRBV5-1; D: NA; DNA: TGCGCCAGCAGCTTTGGGGCGACAGATACGCAGTATTTT; CDR3: CASSFGATDTQYF
J: TRBJ1-6; V: TRBV7-6; D: NA; DNA: TGTGCCAGCAGCACCTCGGGGTTGGGCGCTTCACCCCTCCACTTT; CDR3: CASSTSGLGASPLHF
J: TRBJ2-2; V: TRBV9; D: NA; DNA: TGTGCCAGCAGCGTCGATAACAGGAACACCGGGGAGCTGTTTTTT; CDR3: CASSVDNRNTGELFF
J: TRBJ2-3; V: TRBV9; D: NA; DNA: TGTGCCAGCAGCCCTGGTGATGGCATCACAGATACGCAGTATTTT; CDR3: CASSPGDGITDTQYF
J: TRBJ2-5; V: TRBV15; D: NA; DNA: TGTGCCACCAGCAGAGAGAGGAACAACCAAGAGACCCAGTACTTC; CDR3: CATSRERNNQETQYF
J: TRBJ2-3; V: TRBV18; D: TRBD1; DNA: TGTGCCAGCTCAGCCGGGACAGAAAGCACAGATACGCAGTATTTT; CDR3: CASSAGTESTDTQYF
J: TRBJ1-5; V: TRBV7-9; D: TRBD1; DNA: TGTGCCAGCAGCTCGGGACAGGGGACTTATCAGCCCCAGCATTTT; CDR3: CASSSGQGTYQPQHF
J: TRBJ1-1; V: TRBV2; D: NA; DNA: TGTGCCAGCACTGGGGAGGACACTGAAGCTTTCTTT; CDR3: CASTGEDTEAFF
J: TRBJ2-4; V: TRBV11-2; D: NA; DNA: TGTGCCAGCAGCTTTCCAATTACAGTAGCCAAAAACATTCAGTACTTC; CDR3: CASSFPITVAKNIQYF
J: TRBJ2-1; V: TRBV4-3; D: NA; DNA: TGCGCCAGCAGCCAAGACCGGGACTACAATGAGCAGTTCTTC; CDR3: CASSQDRDYNEQFF
J: TRBJ1-2; V: TRBV27; D: TRBD1; DNA: TGTGCCAGCAGTTTCCAACAGGGGAGAGGCTATGGCTACACCTTC; CDR3: CASSFQQGRGYGYTF
J: TRBJ2-5; V: TRBV10-3; D: TRBD2; DNA: TGTGCCATCAGTGGGGGGACTAGCGGGGATCAAGAGACCCAGTACTTC; CDR3: CAISGGTSGDQETQYF
J: TRBJ1-4; V: TRBV7-9; D: NA; DNA: TGTGCCAGCAGCCTGAGGGCGGCTAATGAAAAACTGTTTTTT; CDR3: CASSLRAANEKLFF
J: TRBJ2-7; V: TRBV18; D: TRBD1; DNA: TGTGCCAGCTCATGGGTACCGGGACAGGGGACGGACGAGCAGTACTTC; CDR3: CASSWVPGQGTDEQYF
J: TRBJ2-3; V: TRBV28; D: TRBD1; DNA: TGTGCCAGCAGTGGACAGGGGGGCTTCACAGATACGCAGTATTTT; CDR3: CASSGQGGFTDTQYF
J: TRBJ2-2; V: TRBV7-2; D: NA; DNA: TGTGCCAGCAGCCCGAGGCGTCCCGGGGAGCTGTTTTTT; CDR3: CASSPRRPGELFF
J: TRBJ2-3; V: TRBV11-2; D: NA; DNA: TGTGCCAGCAGCTTCCCTAGCACAGATACGCAGTATTTT; CDR3: CASSFPSTDTQYF
J: TRBJ2-1; V: TRBV20-1; D: NA; DNA: TGCAGTGCAGATCACATTAATGAGCAGTTCTTC; CDR3: CSADHINEQFF
J: TRBJ2-5; V: TRBV9; D: TRBD1; DNA: TGTGCCAGCAGCGTCGACAGGGGGGTGGAGACCCAGTACTTC; CDR3: CASSVDRGVETQYF
J: TRBJ2-3; V: TRBV7-7; D: TRBD1; DNA: TGTGCTAGCAGCACCGGGACAGGGAGAGGAGATACGCAGTATTTT; CDR3: CASSTGTGRGDTQYF